Below are 6 T cell receptor beta chains sequenced from a single sample in a study of CD8+ T cells in alopecia areata. Indicated treatment: oral pan-JAK inhibitor, 5-10 mg twice daily. After isolation, RNA underwent reverse transcription to generate cDNA as the sequencing template. TCRdb's table, derived via immunoSEQ multiplex PCR, lists solely in-frame clones and lacks some. Seen here are approximately 280,000 clones, about 62% observed once, and the top ten hold 1.8%. The starting material was CD4+ T cells sorted from blood, obtained at week 24, from a patient treated with tofacitinib. These receptors all stem from a human donor with alopecia areata.

The chain uses TRBV15 and TRBJ1-2; D ambiguous. V gave up 3 bases and J gave up 6 bases, with 11 bases separating them. Germline V CDR1 and CDR2: LNHNV, YYDKDF (reference sequence). The CDR3 loop spans 13 amino acids. Here the CDR3 reads CATSRPVKDGYTF. In nucleotides, the CDR3 is TGTGCCACCAGCAGGCCCGTTAAGGATGGCTACACCTTC.

In its sample, this clone was seen a few times. The chain joins TRBV6-5 to TRBJ2-5; tentative D call: TRBD1 (5 bases). The DNA end is a closer match to TRBJ2-7, so the J assignment may be wrong. Germline V gives CDR1 MNHEY, CDR2 SVGAGI. The CDR3 runs to 15 residues. CDR3 protein: CASSTQGRASYEQYF. The CDR3 nucleotides are TGTGCCAGCAGCACCCAGGGCAGGGCCTCCTACGAGCAGTACTTC.

This rearrangement joins TRBV6-5 to TRBJ2-2; possibly TRBD2 for D (5 bases). The V end was cut by 6 bases, the J end by 4 bases, with 15 bases between. The CDR3 is 15 residues long. The germline gives CDR1 MNHEY, CDR2 SVGAGI. CDR3 nucleotides: TGTGCCAGCAGGGGCCCGAGGGCCCGCACCGGGGAGCTGTTTTTT. It translates to CASRGPRARTGELFF.

This sequence joins TRBV30 and TRBJ2-2; 8 bases agree with TRBD1. The CDR3 loop spans 15 amino acids. Trimming removed 7 bases from V and 5 bases from J; junction bases left unmatched: 12. The germline CDR1 and CDR2 sequences are GTSNPN and SVGIG (reference sequence). The DNA for the CDR3 is TGTGCCTCTGACGTTGGGCAGGGGGCAACCGGGGAGCTGTTTTTT. Translating gives CASDVGQGATGELFF.

This clone appeared a single time. The CDR3 sequence: CASSLLGTSGGATQYF. In DNA, the CDR3 is TGTGCCAGCAGCTTACTCGGGACTAGCGGGGGGGCTACGCAGTATTTT. V is TRBV7-2 and J is TRBJ2-3; the match to TRBD2 covers 16 bases. CDR1 and CDR2 (germline): SGHTA, FQGNSA. The CDR3 contains 16 residues. V was pared by 2 bases and J by 8 bases, with 4 bases of the junction left unmatched. Full variable domain (missing parts from reference TRBV7-2 and TRBJ2-3): GAGVSQSPSNKVTEKGKDVELRCDPISGHTALYWYRQSLGQGLEFLIYFQGNSAPDKSGLPSDRFSAERTGGSVSTLTIQRTQQEDSAVYLCASSLLGTSGGATQYFGPGTRLTVL.

This clone was seen a few times. The chain is built from TRBV29-1 and TRBJ1-3, with D possibly TRBD1 on 5 matching bases. Germline values: CDR1 SQVTM, CDR2 ANQGSEA. The CDR3 is made up of 14 amino acids. Deletions cut 6 bases from V and 2 bases from J, with 14 bases between. CDR3 nucleotides: TGCAGCGTCGACAGAGGCATAACTGGAAACACCATATATTTT. Translated: CSVDRGITGNTIYF.